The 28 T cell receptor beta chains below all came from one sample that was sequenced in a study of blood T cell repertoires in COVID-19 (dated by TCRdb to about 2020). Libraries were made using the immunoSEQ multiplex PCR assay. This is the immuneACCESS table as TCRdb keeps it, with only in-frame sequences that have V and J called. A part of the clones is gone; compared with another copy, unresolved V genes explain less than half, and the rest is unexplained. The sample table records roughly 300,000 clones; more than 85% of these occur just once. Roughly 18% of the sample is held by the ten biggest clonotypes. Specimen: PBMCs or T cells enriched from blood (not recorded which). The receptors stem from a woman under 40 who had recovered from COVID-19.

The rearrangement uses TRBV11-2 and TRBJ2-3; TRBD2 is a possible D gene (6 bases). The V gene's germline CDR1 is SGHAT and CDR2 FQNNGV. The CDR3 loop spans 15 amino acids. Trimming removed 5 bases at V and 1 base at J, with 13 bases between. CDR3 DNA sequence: TGTGCCAGCAGCCAAGGGAGGATTGGCACAGATACGCAGTATTTT. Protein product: CASSQGRIGTDTQYF.

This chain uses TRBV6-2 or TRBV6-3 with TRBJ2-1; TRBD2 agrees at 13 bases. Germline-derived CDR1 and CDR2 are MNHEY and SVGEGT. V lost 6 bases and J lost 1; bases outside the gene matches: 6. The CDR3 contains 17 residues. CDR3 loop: CASSELTSGGSYNEQFF. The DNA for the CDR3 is TGTGCCAGCAGCGAACTGACTAGCGGGGGGTCCTACAATGAGCAGTTCTTC.

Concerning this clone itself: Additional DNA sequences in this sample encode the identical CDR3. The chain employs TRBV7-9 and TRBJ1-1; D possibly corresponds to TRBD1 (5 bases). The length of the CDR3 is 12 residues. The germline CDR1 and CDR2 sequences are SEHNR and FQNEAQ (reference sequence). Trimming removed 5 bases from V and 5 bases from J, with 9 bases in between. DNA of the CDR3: TGTGCCAGCAGCCAGGGTGGAACTGAAGCTTTCTTT. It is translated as CASSQGGTEAFF.

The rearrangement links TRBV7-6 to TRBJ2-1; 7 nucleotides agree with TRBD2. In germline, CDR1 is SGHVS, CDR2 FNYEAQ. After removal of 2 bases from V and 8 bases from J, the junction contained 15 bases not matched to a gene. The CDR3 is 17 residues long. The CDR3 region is CASSLLWVPSGDYEQFF. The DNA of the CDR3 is TGTGCCAGCAGCTTACTCTGGGTTCCTAGCGGAGATTATGAGCAGTTCTTC.

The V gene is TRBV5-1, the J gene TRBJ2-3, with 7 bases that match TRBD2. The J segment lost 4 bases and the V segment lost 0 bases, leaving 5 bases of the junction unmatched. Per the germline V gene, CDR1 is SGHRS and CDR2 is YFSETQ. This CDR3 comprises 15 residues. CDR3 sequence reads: CASSLEVGGADTQYF. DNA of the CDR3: TGCGCCAGCAGCTTGGAAGTGGGAGGGGCAGATACGCAGTATTTT. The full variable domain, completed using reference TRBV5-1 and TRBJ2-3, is KAGVTQTPRYLIKTRGQQVTLSCSPISGHRSVSWYQQTPGQGLQFLFEYFSETQRNKGNFPGRFSGRQFSNSRSEMNVSTLELGDSALYLCASSLEVGGADTQYFGPGTRLTVL.

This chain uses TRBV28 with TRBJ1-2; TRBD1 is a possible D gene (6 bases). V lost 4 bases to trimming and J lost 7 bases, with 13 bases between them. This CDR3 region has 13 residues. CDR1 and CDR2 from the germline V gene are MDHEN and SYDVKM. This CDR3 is CASSSGVWRGYTF. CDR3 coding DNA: TGTGCCAGCAGTTCAGGGGTTTGGCGTGGCTACACCTTC.

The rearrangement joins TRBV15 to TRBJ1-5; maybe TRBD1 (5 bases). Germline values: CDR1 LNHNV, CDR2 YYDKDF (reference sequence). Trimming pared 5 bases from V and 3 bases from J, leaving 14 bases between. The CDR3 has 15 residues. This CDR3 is CATSLDRYYNQPQHF. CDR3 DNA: TGTGCCACCAGCCTTGACAGATACTACAATCAGCCCCAGCATTTT.

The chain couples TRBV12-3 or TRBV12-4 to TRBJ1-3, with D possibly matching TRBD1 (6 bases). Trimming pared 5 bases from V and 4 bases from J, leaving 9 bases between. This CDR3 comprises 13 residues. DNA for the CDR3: TGTGCCAGCAGTACAGGGACCGGAAACACCATATATTTT. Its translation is CASSTGTGNTIYF.

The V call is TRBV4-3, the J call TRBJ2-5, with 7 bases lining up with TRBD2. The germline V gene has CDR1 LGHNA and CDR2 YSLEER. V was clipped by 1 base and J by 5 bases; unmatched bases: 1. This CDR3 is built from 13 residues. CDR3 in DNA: TGCGCCAGCAGCCAAGGGACTAGGGAGACCCAGTACTTC. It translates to CASSQGTRETQYF.

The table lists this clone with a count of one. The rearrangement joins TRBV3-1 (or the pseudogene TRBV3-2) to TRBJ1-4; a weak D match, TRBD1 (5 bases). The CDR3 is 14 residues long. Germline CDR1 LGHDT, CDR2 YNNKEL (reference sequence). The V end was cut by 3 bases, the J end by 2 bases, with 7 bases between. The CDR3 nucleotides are TGTGCCAGCAGCCACCCAGGGACTAATGAAAAACTGTTTTTT. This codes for CASSHPGTNEKLFF.

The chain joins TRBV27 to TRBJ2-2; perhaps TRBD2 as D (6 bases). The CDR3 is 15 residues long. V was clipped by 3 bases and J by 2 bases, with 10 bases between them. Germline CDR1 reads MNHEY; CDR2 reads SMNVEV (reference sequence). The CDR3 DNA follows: TGTGCCAGCAGTTTGACGGGAGTTAACACCGGGGAGCTGTTTTTT. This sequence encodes CASSLTGVNTGELFF.

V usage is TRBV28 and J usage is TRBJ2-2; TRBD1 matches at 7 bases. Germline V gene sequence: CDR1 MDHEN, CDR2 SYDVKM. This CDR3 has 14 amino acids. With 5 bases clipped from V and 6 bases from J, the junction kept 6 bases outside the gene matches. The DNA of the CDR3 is TGTGCCAGCAGTACCGGGACAGCCCCCGGGGAGCTGTTTTTT. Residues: CASSTGTAPGELFF. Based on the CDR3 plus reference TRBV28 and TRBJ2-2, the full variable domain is DVKVTQSSRYLVKRTGEKVFLECVQDMDHENMFWYRQDPGLGLRLIYFSYDVKMKEKGDIPEGYSVSREKKERFSLILESASTNQTSMYLCASSTGTAPGELFFGEGSRLTVL.

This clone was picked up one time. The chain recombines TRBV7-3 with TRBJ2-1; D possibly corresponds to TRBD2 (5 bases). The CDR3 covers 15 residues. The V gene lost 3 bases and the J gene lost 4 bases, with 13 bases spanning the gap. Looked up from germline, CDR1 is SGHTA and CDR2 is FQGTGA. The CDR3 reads CASSLLAGPYNEQFF. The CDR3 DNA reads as TGTGCCAGCAGCTTGCTAGCTGGCCCTTACAATGAGCAGTTCTTC.

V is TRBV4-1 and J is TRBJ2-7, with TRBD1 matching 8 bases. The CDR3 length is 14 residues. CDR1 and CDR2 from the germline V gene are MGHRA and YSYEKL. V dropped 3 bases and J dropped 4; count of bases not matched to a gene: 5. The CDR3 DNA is TGCGCCAGCAGCCACCGGACAGGGCAGTACGAGCAGTACTTC. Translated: CASSHRTGQYEQYF.

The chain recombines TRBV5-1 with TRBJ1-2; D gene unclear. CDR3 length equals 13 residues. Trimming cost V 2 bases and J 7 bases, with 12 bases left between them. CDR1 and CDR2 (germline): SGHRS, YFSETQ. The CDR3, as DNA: TGCGCCAGCAGCTTTGGCCCCTCCACTGGCTACACCTTC. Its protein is CASSFGPSTGYTF.

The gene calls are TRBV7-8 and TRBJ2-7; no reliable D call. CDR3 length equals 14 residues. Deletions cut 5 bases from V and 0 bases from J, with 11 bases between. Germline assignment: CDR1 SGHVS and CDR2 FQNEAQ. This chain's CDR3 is CASSPPFSSYEQYF. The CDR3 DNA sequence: TGTGCCAGCAGCCCCCCCTTCAGCTCCTACGAGCAGTACTTC.

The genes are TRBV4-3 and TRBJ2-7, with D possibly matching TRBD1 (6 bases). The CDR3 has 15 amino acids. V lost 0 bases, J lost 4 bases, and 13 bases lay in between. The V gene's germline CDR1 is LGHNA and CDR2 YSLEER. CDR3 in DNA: TGCGCCAGCAGCCAAGATTTAGGACAGAATTACGAGCAGTACTTC. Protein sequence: CASSQDLGQNYEQYF.

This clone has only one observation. CDR3 loop: CASSQMKGPANSPLHF. For the CDR3, the DNA is TGTGCCAGCAGCCAAATGAAGGGGCCCGCTAATTCACCCCTCCACTTT. The V and J genes are TRBV4-2 and TRBJ1-6, with D tentatively TRBD1 (5 bases). The V gene lost 2 bases and the J gene lost 6 bases, with 14 bases spanning the gap. The CDR3 spans 16 residues. CDR1 LGHNA and CDR2 YNFKEQ come from the germline V gene.

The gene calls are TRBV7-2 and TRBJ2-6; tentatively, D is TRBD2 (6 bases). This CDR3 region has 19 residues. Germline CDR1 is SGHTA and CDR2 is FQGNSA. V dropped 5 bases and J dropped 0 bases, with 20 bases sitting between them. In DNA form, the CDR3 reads TGTGCCAGCAGCCCCCGCGGGGCGACGAAAGTCTCTGGGGCCAACGTCCTGACTTTC. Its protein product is CASSPRGATKVSGANVLTF. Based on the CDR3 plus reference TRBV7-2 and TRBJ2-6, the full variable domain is GAGVSQSPSNKVTEKGKDVELRCDPISGHTALYWYRQSLGQGLEFLIYFQGNSAPDKSGLPSDRFSAERTGGSVSTLTIQRTQQEDSAVYLCASSPRGATKVSGANVLTFGAGSRLTVL.

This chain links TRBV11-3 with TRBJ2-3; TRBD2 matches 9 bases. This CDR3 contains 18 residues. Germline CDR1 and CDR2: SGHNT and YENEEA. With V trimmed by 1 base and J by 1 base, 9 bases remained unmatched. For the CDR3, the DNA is TGTGCCAGCAGCTTAGGTGGGACTAGCCGGGTTGGCACAGATACGCAGTATTTT. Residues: CASSLGGTSRVGTDTQYF. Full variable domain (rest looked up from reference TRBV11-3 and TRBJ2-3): EAGVVQSPRYKIIEKKQPVAFWCNPISGHNTLYWYLQNLGQGPELLIRYENEEAVDDSQLPKDRFSAERLKGVDSTLKIQPAELGDSAVYLCASSLGGTSRVGTDTQYFGPGTRLTVL.

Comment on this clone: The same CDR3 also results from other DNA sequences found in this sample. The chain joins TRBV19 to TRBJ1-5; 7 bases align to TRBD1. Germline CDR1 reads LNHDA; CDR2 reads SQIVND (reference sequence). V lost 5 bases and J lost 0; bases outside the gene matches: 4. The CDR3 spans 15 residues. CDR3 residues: CASSGTAYSNQPQHF. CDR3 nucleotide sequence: TGTGCCAGTAGTGGGACAGCCTATAGCAATCAGCCCCAGCATTTT.

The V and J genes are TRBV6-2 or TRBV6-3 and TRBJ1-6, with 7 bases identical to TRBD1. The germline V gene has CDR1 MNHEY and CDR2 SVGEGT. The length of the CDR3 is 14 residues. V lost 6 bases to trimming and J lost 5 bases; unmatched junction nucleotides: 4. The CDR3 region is CASSWGQNNSPLHF. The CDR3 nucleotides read TGTGCCAGCAGCTGGGGACAGAATAATTCACCCCTCCACTTT.

CDR3 in DNA: TGTGCCAGCACTCCCGGGGATACCGGGGAGCTGTTTTTT. Translated, it gives CASTPGDTGELFF. The chain joins TRBV27 to TRBJ2-2; D may be TRBD2 (5 bases). Germline V lookup: CDR1 MNHEY, CDR2 SMNVEV (reference sequence). This CDR3 contains 13 residues. The V and J ends lost 7 bases and 5 bases respectively, with 11 bases between them.

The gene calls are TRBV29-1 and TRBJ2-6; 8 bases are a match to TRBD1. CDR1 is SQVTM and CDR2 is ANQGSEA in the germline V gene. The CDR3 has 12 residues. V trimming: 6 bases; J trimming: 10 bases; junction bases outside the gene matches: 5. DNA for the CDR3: TGCAGCGTGAGACAGGGGAAAAACGTCCTGACTTTC. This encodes CSVRQGKNVLTF.

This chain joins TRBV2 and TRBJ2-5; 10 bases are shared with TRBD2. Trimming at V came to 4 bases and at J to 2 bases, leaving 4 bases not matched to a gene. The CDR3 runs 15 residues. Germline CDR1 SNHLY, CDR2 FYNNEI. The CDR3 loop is CASSGLAGRQETQYF. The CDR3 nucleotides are TGTGCCAGCAGTGGACTAGCGGGCCGTCAAGAGACCCAGTACTTC.

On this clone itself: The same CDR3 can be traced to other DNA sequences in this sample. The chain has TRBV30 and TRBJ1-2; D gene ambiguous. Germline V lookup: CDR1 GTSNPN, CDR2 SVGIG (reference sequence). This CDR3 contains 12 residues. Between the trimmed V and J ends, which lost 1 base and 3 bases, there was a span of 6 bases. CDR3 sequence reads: CAWSAGHYGYTF. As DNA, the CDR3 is TGTGCCTGGAGTGCAGGCCACTATGGCTACACCTTC.

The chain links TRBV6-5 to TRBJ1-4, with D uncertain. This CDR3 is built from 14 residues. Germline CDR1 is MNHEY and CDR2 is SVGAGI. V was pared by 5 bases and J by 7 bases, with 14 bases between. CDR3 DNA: TGTGCCAGCAGTAGCCTCGCTGCGCCTGAAAAACTGTTTTTT. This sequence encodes CASSSLAAPEKLFF.

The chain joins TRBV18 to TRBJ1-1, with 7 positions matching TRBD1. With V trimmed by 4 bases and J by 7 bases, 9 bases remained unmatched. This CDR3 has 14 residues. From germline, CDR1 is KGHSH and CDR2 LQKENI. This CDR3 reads CASSLQGLEGEAFF. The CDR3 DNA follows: TGTGCCAGCTCACTACAGGGGCTGGAGGGTGAAGCTTTCTTT.